The present T cell receptor beta chain was sequenced within a study of tumor-infiltrating lymphocytes in primary liver carcinoma. Overall study context: Productive TCRbeta reads per sample were roughly 3.5 to 8 million, not differing by tissue. Points from the study as a whole: Lower overlap was observed for tumor-adjacent and tumor-blood pairs relative to tumor region pairs.

V lost 3 bases to trimming and J lost 0 bases, with 14 bases between them. Germline CDR1 reads SQVTM; CDR2 reads ANQGSEA. The CDR3 is 15 residues long. Comment on this clonotype: Antigen specificity is unknown.

Priming with a constant-region primer yielded TCR beta cDNA from roughly 500 ng total RNA. Libraries for TCR beta were built through three nested multiplex PCR rounds, which together made up a slightly modified ARM-PCR procedure. Two initial PCR rounds of approximately 10 cycles each paired TRBV1-TRBV30 forward primers with a C-beta reverse primer. MiXCR was run by TCRdb on the multiplex PCR reads, yielding one entry per CDR3 protein. Of fewer than 200,000 distinct CDR3 sequences listed, around four fifths are singletons. From unsorted bulk tissue weighing roughly 17-31 mg, DNA and RNA were co-extracted.

The chain carries TRBV29-1 and TRBJ1-1; D gene uncertain. Input material: tumor tissue from primary liver carcinoma. This sequence was found in a man aged 35 to 55 with primary liver carcinoma and hepatitis B virus infection. The CDR3 spells CSVDHSWGMNTEAFF. In nucleotides, the CDR3 is TGCAGCGTTGATCACAGTTGGGGAATGAACACTGAAGCTTTCTTT.